The clone carrying this T cell receptor beta chain was observed many times. As yet, its antigen is unknown. The sample originates from a study of T cell repertoires in cytomegalovirus infection. Across the whole study: Peptides in the study included HLA-C-restricted and HLA-B-restricted CMV epitopes. A matching HLA type, together with CMV infection, was signaled by public TCR beta signatures. Study-wide points: The ex vivo response showed dominance by HLA-C-restricted CMV-specific TCR beta clonotypes. Identification of carriers of CMV plus the relevant HLA was performed using cumulative public TCR beta family frequency.

The CDR3 length is 13 residues. Germline V gene sequence: CDR1 SGHRS, CDR2 YFSETQ. The trim removed 2 bases at V and 4 bases at J, leaving 2 bases unmatched. TCRdb independently ran MiXCR on the reads; one entry per CDR3 protein. The sample yields more than 85,000 distinct CDR3 sequences, about 30% seen once. The sequencing here drew on CD8+ T cells from cultured PBMCs, taken from culture after CMV antigen stimulation. This rearrangement joins TRBV5-1 to TRBJ2-7, with 8 bases lining up with TRBD1. The sequence derives from a human donor in good health (CMV status not recorded). Some clones in this sample may be carry-over from other donors' samples. The CDR3 loop reads CASSLDRGYEQYF. CDR3 in DNA: TGCGCCAGCAGCTTAGACAGGGGATACGAGCAGTACTTC.